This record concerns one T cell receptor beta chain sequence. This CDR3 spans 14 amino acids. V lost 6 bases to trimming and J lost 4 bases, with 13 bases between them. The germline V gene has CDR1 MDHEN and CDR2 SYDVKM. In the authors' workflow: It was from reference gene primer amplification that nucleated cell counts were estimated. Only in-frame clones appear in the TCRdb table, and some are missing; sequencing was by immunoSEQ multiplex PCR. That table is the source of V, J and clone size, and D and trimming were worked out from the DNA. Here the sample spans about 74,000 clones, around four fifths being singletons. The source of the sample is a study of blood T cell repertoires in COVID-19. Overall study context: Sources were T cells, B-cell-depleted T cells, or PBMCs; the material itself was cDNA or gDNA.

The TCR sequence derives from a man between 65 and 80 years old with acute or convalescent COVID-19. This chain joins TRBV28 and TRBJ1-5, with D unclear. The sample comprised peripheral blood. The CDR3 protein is CASSPRFFNQPQHF. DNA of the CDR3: TGTGCCAGCAGCCCCCGGTTTTTTAATCAGCCCCAGCATTTT.